These 20 T cell receptor beta chains were all obtained from the same sample, sequenced in a study of blood T cell repertoires in COVID-19. Here immunoSEQ multiplex PCR was the method, and the copy in TCRdb shows in-frame clones only, minus some. The sample yields under 250,000 clones, approximately 83% seen once. The sample comprised PBMCs or T cells enriched from blood (not recorded which). Receptors originate from an older woman who had recovered from COVID-19.

This clone was counted between two and nine times. This chain uses TRBV5-1 with TRBJ1-4; D unclear. Germline loops: CDR1 SGHRS, CDR2 YFSETQ. V was shortened by 0 bases and J by 0 bases, with 9 bases between the two germline ends. CDR3 size: 16 residues. The CDR3: CASSLVAGPTNEKLFF. The CDR3 bases are TGCGCCAGCAGCTTGGTAGCCGGCCCAACTAATGAAAAACTGTTTTTT.

The chain combines TRBV4-1 with TRBJ2-1; 8 bases are a match to TRBD2. This CDR3 comprises 17 residues. After removal of 5 bases from V and 8 bases from J, the junction contained 17 bases not matched to a gene. Germline V CDR1 and CDR2: MGHRA, YSYEKL. DNA of the CDR3: TGCGCCAGCAGCGTACGACTTGGCAGCGGGAGAGGCCATGAGCAGTTCTTC. Amino acid sequence: CASSVRLGSGRGHEQFF.

V gene TRBV24-1 combines with J gene TRBJ2-1; tentatively, D is TRBD2 (5 bases). Germline V gene lookup returns CDR1 KGHDR and CDR2 SFDVKD. V was pared by 2 bases and J by 3 bases, with 10 bases between. CDR3 size: 15 residues. The CDR3 bases are TGTGCCACCAGTGATTCTGGGAGCCTCTACAATGAGCAGTTCTTC. Translation: CATSDSGSLYNEQFF.

This clone was recorded only once. The CDR3 loop is CAISESRNYGYTF. CDR3 coding DNA: TGTGCCATCAGTGAGTCCCGGAACTATGGCTACACCTTC. The chain employs TRBV10-3 and TRBJ1-2; D uncertain. Germline loops: CDR1 ENHRY, CDR2 SYGVKD. V lost 0 bases and J lost 2, with 4 bases in between. This CDR3 spans 13 amino acids.

This rearrangement joins TRBV6-1 to TRBJ2-3, with D unresolved. Per germline, CDR1 MNHNS and CDR2 SASEGT. The CDR3 extends over 13 amino acids. Trimming took 3 bases from V and 3 from J, leaving 7 bases between them. CDR3 sequence (DNA): TGTGCCAGCAGTGATGGTCAGACAGATACGCAGTATTTT. Amino acid sequence: CASSDGQTDTQYF.

This rearrangement joins TRBV6-5 to TRBJ2-5; TRBD1 matches 9 bases. The V gene end was trimmed by 2 bases and the J gene end by 4 bases; junction bases not matched to a gene: 8. The length of the CDR3 is 16 residues. CDR1 is MNHEY and CDR2 is SVGAGI in the germline V gene. The CDR3 protein is CASSYNLQGAGETQYF. The CDR3 coding sequence is TGTGCCAGCAGTTACAATCTACAGGGGGCTGGAGAGACCCAGTACTTC.

The chain has TRBV10-1 and TRBJ2-5, with TRBD1 matching over 9 bases. The V segment lost 5 bases and the J segment 4 bases; nucleotides outside the gene matches: 8. The CDR3 runs to 15 residues. CDR1 and CDR2 (germline): WNHNN, SYGVQD (reference sequence). CDR3 protein: CASSRPGQGRETQYF. For the CDR3, the DNA is TGCGCCAGCAGTCGGCCGGGACAGGGAAGAGAGACCCAGTACTTC.

About this clone: The sample carries other DNA sequences with the same CDR3. The rearrangement uses TRBV7-9 and TRBJ2-5, with 9 bases identical to TRBD2. V shed 0 bases, J shed 2 bases, and the junction held 4 bases outside the gene matches. CDR1 is SEHNR, CDR2 FQNEAQ, per germline (reference sequence). This CDR3 is built from 16 residues. The CDR3 nucleotides are TGTGCCAGCAGCTTAGCAGGCGGGGGGGTACAAGAGACCCAGTACTTC. This gives the protein CASSLAGGGVQETQYF.

The V call is TRBV5-6, the J call TRBJ1-2, with D unclear. This CDR3 spans 15 amino acids. Germline V CDR1 and CDR2: SGHDT, YYEEEE. Trimming left V 4 bases short and J 4 bases short, with 17 bases between. Here the CDR3 DNA reads TGTGCCAGCAGCACGGGTCTCTCACGAGGCTATGGCTACACCTTC. This sequence encodes CASSTGLSRGYGYTF.

The chain uses TRBV10-3 and TRBJ2-5, with a weak D call TRBD2 (7 bases). The V gene lost 8 bases and the J gene lost 5 bases, with 21 bases spanning the gap. CDR1 ENHRY and CDR2 SYGVKD come from the germline V gene. CDR3 size: 15 residues. The CDR3 DNA reads as TGTGCCATCGGTCCGAGGGGGGAGGGCAGGGAGACCCAGTACTTC. Amino acids: CAIGPRGEGRETQYF.

V and J are TRBV7-9 and TRBJ1-3; D is ambiguous. The germline gives CDR1 SEHNR, CDR2 FQNEAQ (reference sequence). This CDR3 is 15 amino acids long. V lost 4 bases to trimming and J lost 2 bases, with 12 bases between them. The CDR3 sequence: CASSSRETAGNTIYF. The CDR3 DNA follows: TGTGCCAGCAGCTCCCGGGAGACGGCTGGAAACACCATATATTTT.

The DNA of the CDR3 is TGTGCCAGCAGCCAATCAAAGGGTGCCAGACTAGCGGGAAGCACCGGGGAGCTGTTTTTT. Translating it yields CASSQSKGARLAGSTGELFF. The V gene is TRBV3-1 (or the pseudogene TRBV3-2), the J gene TRBJ2-2; 11 bases line up with TRBD2. Germline trimming cut 2 bases from V and 4 bases from J; bases unmatched to any gene: 15. Germline CDR1 is LGHDT and CDR2 is YNNKEL (reference sequence). This CDR3 has 20 residues.

V gene TRBV5-1 combines with J gene TRBJ2-7; maybe TRBD1 (6 bases). Germline V gives CDR1 SGHRS, CDR2 YFSETQ. V lost 3 bases, J lost 5 bases, and 18 bases lay in between. This CDR3 region has 15 residues. The CDR3 here is CASSSSAGAGDEQYF. The CDR3, as DNA: TGCGCCAGCAGCTCCTCAGCAGGGGCAGGCGACGAGCAGTACTTC.

The genes are TRBV19 and TRBJ1-5; possible D gene TRBD1, 5 bases. This CDR3 has 14 amino acids. V was trimmed by 6 bases and J by 0 bases, leaving 9 bases between them. Germline V lookup: CDR1 LNHDA, CDR2 SQIVND (reference sequence). In DNA, the CDR3 is TGTGCCAGTAGGAGCGGGGCTAGCAATCAGCCCCAGCATTTT. Its translation is CASRSGASNQPQHF.

The rearrangement uses TRBV5-4 and TRBJ1-3; 10 bases are a match to TRBD1. With 0 bases clipped from V and 4 bases from J, the junction kept 4 bases outside the gene matches. The V gene's germline CDR1 is SGHNT and CDR2 YYREEE (reference sequence). The CDR3 totals 16 residues. The CDR3 DNA reads as TGTGCCAGCAGCTTGGCCGGGACAGGGGACGGAAACACCATATATTTT. Amino acids: CASSLAGTGDGNTIYF.

This chain connects TRBV21-1 to TRBJ2-4; TRBD1, the table's D call, was not compared with the DNA. TRBV21-1 is a recognized pseudogene. This CDR3 contains 16 residues. As DNA, the CDR3 is TGTGCCAGCAGGAACAGGGGTCTCCTAGCCAAAAACATTCAGTACTTC. It yields the protein CASRNRGLLAKNIQYF.

The chain combines TRBV27 with TRBJ2-6; no firm D call. CDR3 length: 15 residues. The germline V gene encodes CDR1 MNHEY and CDR2 SMNVEV (reference sequence). V lost 3 bases, J lost 0 bases, and 6 bases lay in between. CDR3 protein: CASSFGYSGANVLTF. Written as DNA, the CDR3 is TGTGCCAGCAGTTTCGGGTACTCTGGGGCCAACGTCCTGACTTTC.

The chain uses TRBV5-1 and TRBJ1-3; 8 positions match TRBD1. The CDR3 runs 15 residues. The V gene end was trimmed by 4 bases and the J gene end by 5 bases; junction bases not matched to a gene: 8. Per the germline V gene, CDR1 is SGHRS and CDR2 is YFSETQ. This CDR3 reads CASSPDRGDRNTIYF. The CDR3 bases are TGCGCCAGCAGCCCAGACAGGGGTGACAGAAACACCATATATTTT.

This clone appeared a few times. Written as DNA, the CDR3 is TGCGCCAGCAGGCGGACTAGCGGGGGTAGTGATACGCAGTATTTT. This codes for CASRRTSGGSDTQYF. This chain joins TRBV5-1 and TRBJ2-3; 13 bases line up with TRBD2. The CDR3 length is 15 residues. The germline V gene encodes CDR1 SGHRS and CDR2 YFSETQ. The J segment lost 6 bases and the V segment lost 5 bases, leaving 6 bases of the junction unmatched.

The V and J genes are TRBV7-9 and TRBJ1-6; unclear D gene. The germline gives CDR1 SEHNR, CDR2 FQNEAQ (reference sequence). The germline V and J ends were trimmed by 1 base and 9 bases, with 7 bases remaining between them. There are 13 residues in the CDR3. In nucleotides, the CDR3 is TGTGCCAGCAGCTTAGGGGCCGCTTCACCCCTCCACTTT. It encodes CASSLGAASPLHF.